Each of the 29 T cell receptor beta chains below was sequenced from the same sample in a study of T cell responses to AZD1222 COVID-19 vaccine. TCRdb's table, derived via immunoSEQ multiplex PCR, lists solely in-frame clones and lacks some. The repertoire consists of approximately 100,000 clones, with approximately 91% occurring once and the leading ten covering 4% to 5%. The specimen comprised peripheral blood, sampled on day 0 of AZD1222 vaccination. These receptors were taken from an adult in good health.

The chain is built from TRBV6-6 and TRBJ1-2; TRBD1 matches 7 bases. The length of the CDR3 is 15 residues. Trimming took 2 bases from V and 1 from J; bases not matched to a gene: 4. Germline V gene data show CDR1 as MNHNY and CDR2 as SVGAGI (reference sequence). The CDR3 spells CASSYRDSGNYGYTF. The CDR3 DNA reads TGTGCCAGCAGTTACCGGGACAGTGGTAACTATGGCTACACCTTC.

This chain uses TRBV7-9 with TRBJ2-2; 14 bases agree with TRBD2. Trimming cost V 3 bases and J 0 bases; bases outside gene matches: 6. This CDR3 contains 19 residues. CDR1 is SEHNR, CDR2 FQNEAQ, per germline (reference sequence). The CDR3 here is CASSFRGLAGGPNTGELFF. The CDR3 nucleotides are TGTGCCAGCAGCTTCCGAGGACTAGCGGGGGGACCGAACACCGGGGAGCTGTTTTTT.

This clone is a singleton in its sample. The chain uses TRBV19 and TRBJ1-4, with a possible D match to TRBD1 (5 bases). The germline gives CDR1 LNHDA, CDR2 SQIVND (reference sequence). Between the trimmed V and J ends, which lost 6 bases and 1 base, there was a span of 12 bases. CDR3 length equals 15 residues. This CDR3 is CASSVQERTNEKLFF. CDR3 bases: TGTGCCAGTAGCGTACAGGAAAGAACTAATGAAAAACTGTTTTTT.

This rearrangement joins TRBV4-2 to TRBJ2-7, with 8 bases that match TRBD2. The length of the CDR3 is 17 residues. V was pared by 0 bases and J by 3 bases, with 10 bases of the junction left unmatched. Looked up from germline, CDR1 is LGHNA and CDR2 is YNFKEQ. The CDR3, as DNA: TGTGCCAGCAGCCAAGATCTTACCACGGGGGGGAACTACGAGCAGTACTTC. It encodes CASSQDLTTGGNYEQYF.

This chain uses TRBV7-9 with TRBJ1-1; 7 nucleotides match TRBD1. The V gene end was trimmed by 5 bases and the J gene end by 4 bases; junction bases not matched to a gene: 10. This CDR3 contains 15 residues. Germline V gene data show CDR1 as SEHNR and CDR2 as FQNEAQ (reference sequence). The CDR3 region has the DNA TGTGCCAGCAGCAGTTCAGGGGGATTTTTCACTGAAGCTTTCTTT. Protein product: CASSSSGGFFTEAFF. The full variable domain, in which reference TRBV7-9 and TRBJ1-1 provide the parts outside the CDR3, is DTGVSQNPRHKITKRGQNVTFRCDPISEHNRLYWYRQTLGQGPEFLTYFQNEAQLEKSRLLSDRFSAERPKGSFSTLEIQRTEQGDSAMYLCASSSSGGFFTEAFFGQGTRLTVV.

The chain joins TRBV15 to TRBJ1-2; the D is unclear. The CDR3 contains 19 residues. Trimming stripped 4 bases from V and 4 bases from J, with 28 bases between. The germline V gene encodes CDR1 LNHNV and CDR2 YYDKDF (reference sequence). The CDR3 bases are TGTGCCACCAGCACACTCCTCGTGGGCACGGGAGGAGAGGGCTATGGCTACACCTTC. Its protein is CATSTLLVGTGGEGYGYTF.

This chain joins TRBV3-1 (or the pseudogene TRBV3-2) and TRBJ1-4; TRBD1 aligns across 7 bases. The germline V gene encodes CDR1 LGHDT and CDR2 YNNKEL (reference sequence). V lost 7 bases to trimming and J lost 12 bases; unmatched junction nucleotides: 17. This CDR3 is built from 15 residues. CDR3 in amino acids: CASIQGGPTSGELFF. The CDR3, as DNA: TGTGCCAGCATTCAGGGGGGACCGACATCCGGGGAACTGTTTTTT.

The CDR3 DNA sequence: TGTGCCAGCAGCCTCGGACGGGGGGGCTTCTACAATGAGCAGTTCTTC. Encoded protein: CASSLGRGGFYNEQFF. The rearrangement joins TRBV14 to TRBJ2-1; 8 positions match TRBD2. The V gene's germline CDR1 is SGHDN and CDR2 FVKESK. This CDR3 contains 16 residues. The ends lost 4 bases at V and 3 bases at J; junction bases unmatched: 8. Full variable domain (outside the CDR3, taken from reference TRBV14 and TRBJ2-1): EAGVTQFPSHSVIEKGQTVTLRCDPISGHDNLYWYRRVMGKEIKFLLHFVKESKQDESGMPNNRFLAERTGGTYSTLKVQPAELEDSGVYFCASSLGRGGFYNEQFFGPGTRLTVL.

The rearrangement uses TRBV4-2 and TRBJ2-5, with D possibly being TRBD2 (5 bases). V gave up 0 bases and J gave up 2 bases, with 13 bases separating them. The V gene's germline CDR1 is LGHNA and CDR2 YNFKEQ. This CDR3 spans 16 amino acids. CDR3: CASSQDPSTTQETQYF. The DNA of the CDR3 is TGTGCCAGCAGCCAAGATCCATCGACTACTCAAGAGACCCAGTACTTC.

The V call is TRBV29-1, the J call TRBJ2-5; 7 nucleotides line up with TRBD1. The CDR3 consists of 11 residues. The trim removed 8 bases at V and 6 bases at J, leaving 6 bases unmatched. Per germline, CDR1 SQVTM and CDR2 ANQGSEA. The CDR3 region is CSYRGVKTQYF. In nucleotides, the CDR3 is TGCAGCTACAGGGGAGTGAAGACCCAGTACTTC.

This chain links TRBV7-2 with TRBJ2-1, with D possibly being TRBD1 (6 bases). Deletions cut 4 bases from V and 9 bases from J, with 10 bases between. The germline V gene has CDR1 SGHTA and CDR2 FQGNSA. The CDR3 has 12 amino acids. CDR3 sequence: CASSSQGSEQFF. The CDR3 DNA reads as TGTGCCAGCAGCTCCCAGGGGAGTGAGCAGTTCTTC.

V usage is TRBV15 and J usage is TRBJ1-5, with D unclear. Trimming stripped 4 bases from V and 3 bases from J, with 10 bases between. In germline, CDR1 is LNHNV, CDR2 YYDKDF (reference sequence). The CDR3 contains 14 residues. In nucleotides, the CDR3 is TGTGCCACCAGCACGAAGAGGAACAATCAGCCCCAGCATTTT. It codes for CATSTKRNNQPQHF.

In this sample, this clone turned up once. The chain combines TRBV4-2 with TRBJ2-5; D is undetermined. Trimming shortened V by 2 bases and J by 1 base, and 5 bases separated the two germline ends. Germline V gene data show CDR1 as LGHNA and CDR2 as YNFKEQ. CDR3 size: 13 residues. The CDR3, as DNA: TGTGCCAGCAGCCAACCATCCCAAGAGACCCAGTACTTC. It encodes CASSQPSQETQYF.

The rearrangement uses TRBV29-1 and TRBJ1-1, with D perhaps TRBD1 (5 bases). The CDR3 is made up of 12 amino acids. Between the trimmed V and J ends, which lost 4 bases and 4 bases, there was a span of 10 bases. CDR1 and CDR2 (germline): SQVTM, ANQGSEA. The CDR3 coding sequence is TGCAGCGTTGCTGATCAGGGCACTGAAGCTTTCTTT. Translated: CSVADQGTEAFF.

J is TRBJ2-2 and V is TRBV5-1; possibly TRBD2 for D (5 bases). V was shortened by 0 bases and J by 7 bases, with 7 bases between the two germline ends. This CDR3 is built from 13 residues. CDR1 and CDR2 (germline): SGHRS, YFSETQ. The CDR3 spells CASSLVEGGELFF. Here the CDR3 DNA reads TGCGCCAGCAGCTTGGTCGAGGGCGGGGAGCTGTTTTTT.

This clone has just one count. The gene calls are TRBV6-5 and TRBJ1-2, with D perhaps TRBD1 (6 bases). V shed 4 bases and J shed 4 bases, with 13 bases lying between them. Per germline, CDR1 MNHEY and CDR2 SVGAGI. This CDR3 region has 14 residues. CDR3 protein: CASSSGGHIYGYTF. The CDR3 nucleotides are TGTGCCAGCAGTTCCGGGGGACATATCTATGGCTACACCTTC.

This chain joins TRBV5-6 and TRBJ1-6; 8 positions agree with TRBD1. There are 15 residues in the CDR3. J lost 8 bases, V lost 4 bases, and 8 bases had no gene match. CDR1 and CDR2 from the germline V gene are SGHDT and YYEEEE. The CDR3 coding sequence is TGTGCCAGCAGCCCGATCGACAGGGGAGATTCACCCCTCCACTTT. This sequence encodes CASSPIDRGDSPLHF.

The V gene is TRBV28, the J gene TRBJ2-2; perhaps TRBD2 as D (6 bases). CDR3 length: 17 residues. Trimming shortened V by 2 bases and J by 1 base, and 14 bases separated the two germline ends. Germline CDR1 and CDR2: MDHEN and SYDVKM. This chain's CDR3 is CASSLSAGPLNTGELFF. DNA of the CDR3: TGTGCCAGCAGTTTAAGTGCGGGGCCGTTGAACACCGGGGAGCTGTTTTTT.

The chain carries TRBV27 and TRBJ2-7, with D possibly called TRBD1 or TRBD2 (5 bases each). CDR1 is MNHEY and CDR2 is SMNVEV in the germline V gene (reference sequence). V lost 5 bases and J lost 5, with 10 bases in between. The CDR3 is made up of 12 amino acids. As DNA, the CDR3 is TGTGCCAGCAGTGTTTGGGGGAACGAGCAGTACTTC. As protein: CASSVWGNEQYF.

The rearrangement uses TRBV25-1 and TRBJ1-1; D possibly corresponds to TRBD1 (6 bases). CDR1 and CDR2 from the germline V gene are MGHDK and SYGVNS. The CDR3 is 15 amino acids. V was clipped by 2 bases and J by 2 bases, with 12 bases between them. The CDR3 sequence is CASSEIRGGNTEAFF. In DNA, the CDR3 is TGTGCCAGCAGTGAAATTAGGGGGGGAAACACTGAAGCTTTCTTT.

This clone was detected only once. The chain recombines TRBV13 with TRBJ2-7, with TRBD1 identical over 8 bases. This CDR3 has 13 amino acids. Trimming cost V 5 bases and J 4 bases; bases outside gene matches: 4. The germline V gene has CDR1 PRHDT and CDR2 FYEKMQ (reference sequence). Written as DNA, the CDR3 is TGTGCCAGCAGCACGACAGGGGCGTACGAGCAGTACTTC. Its translation is CASSTTGAYEQYF.

CDR3 amino acids: CASSLVVVETQYF. The CDR3 region has the DNA TGCGCCAGCAGCTTGGTGGTAGTGGAGACCCAGTACTTC. The rearrangement links TRBV5-1 to TRBJ2-5; the D is unclear. V lost 0 bases and J lost 5, with 8 bases in between. Germline V gives CDR1 SGHRS, CDR2 YFSETQ. The CDR3 spans 13 residues.

The sample holds a few counts of this clone. This rearrangement joins TRBV6-5 to TRBJ1-2, with 7 bases matching TRBD1. The CDR3 consists of 15 residues. V lost 4 bases and J lost 8; bases outside the gene matches: 13. Germline CDR1 reads MNHEY; CDR2 reads SVGAGI. The CDR3: CASSSTLTGDGGYTF. CDR3 sequence (DNA): TGTGCCAGCAGTTCCACGCTCACAGGGGACGGAGGCTACACCTTC.

This clone was detected only once. The chain carries TRBV6-1 and TRBJ1-5, with D possibly matching TRBD1 (6 bases). Trimming shortened V by 5 bases and J by 4 bases, and 15 bases separated the two germline ends. CDR1 MNHNS and CDR2 SASEGT come from the germline V gene. The CDR3 spans 15 residues. The CDR3 protein is CASSSEHRANQPQHF. The CDR3, as DNA: TGTGCCAGCAGTTCGGAACACAGGGCGAATCAGCCCCAGCATTTT.

The rearrangement uses TRBV19 and TRBJ1-4; D not resolved. The CDR3 length is 13 residues. The germline V gene has CDR1 LNHDA and CDR2 SQIVND (reference sequence). Trimming removed 7 bases at V and 2 bases at J, with 8 bases between. The CDR3: CASTVRTNEKLFF. DNA of the CDR3: TGTGCCAGTACCGTGAGGACTAATGAAAAACTGTTTTTT.

The chain combines TRBV7-9 with TRBJ2-2; D not resolved. This CDR3 has 14 amino acids. V dropped 5 bases and J dropped 4 bases, with 11 bases sitting between them. Germline V gene lookup returns CDR1 SEHNR and CDR2 FQNEAQ (reference sequence). The CDR3: CASSLGRTTGELFF. CDR3 DNA: TGTGCCAGCAGCCTCGGACGAACCACCGGGGAGCTGTTTTTT.

The chain couples TRBV5-4 to TRBJ2-5; TRBD1 might be the D (7 bases). CDR1 is SGHNT and CDR2 is YYREEE in the germline V gene (reference sequence). V lost 0 bases to trimming and J lost 4 bases, with 13 bases between them. The length of the CDR3 is 15 residues. The CDR3 loop reads CASSLVSGGGETQYF. The CDR3 DNA reads TGTGCCAGCAGCTTGGTTTCAGGGGGAGGAGAGACCCAGTACTTC.

The chain carries TRBV5-1 and TRBJ1-1; D gene uncertain. The CDR3 covers 15 residues. CDR1 SGHRS and CDR2 YFSETQ come from the germline V gene. The V end was cut by 0 bases, the J end by 0 bases, with 9 bases between. The CDR3 loop reads CASSLEATMNTEAFF. The CDR3 nucleotides are TGCGCCAGCAGCTTGGAGGCCACGATGAACACTGAAGCTTTCTTT. The full variable domain, with the rest looked up from reference TRBV5-1 and TRBJ1-1, is KAGVTQTPRYLIKTRGQQVTLSCSPISGHRSVSWYQQTPGQGLQFLFEYFSETQRNKGNFPGRFSGRQFSNSRSEMNVSTLELGDSALYLCASSLEATMNTEAFFGQGTRLTVV.

The chain recombines TRBV11-3 with TRBJ2-7; a weak D match, TRBD1 (5 bases). This CDR3 region has 11 residues. Trimming removed 5 bases at V and 5 bases at J, with 7 bases between. Germline loops: CDR1 SGHNT, CDR2 YENEEA. The CDR3 loop is CASSRGNEQYF. The CDR3 DNA reads as TGTGCCAGCAGCAGGGGCAACGAGCAGTACTTC.